The 30 T cell receptor beta chains below were found in one sample sequenced in a study of human CD8 memory T cell subsets. UMI-labeled 5' RACE was used to make TCR beta libraries. TCRdb reprocessed the 5' RACE reads and keeps a single row for each CDR3 protein, giving no DNA. This sample's table reports some 8,000 distinct CDR3 sequences. Sample: CD8+ T cells from PBMCs. These receptors all come from a human donor in good health.

The chain couples TRBV20-1 to TRBJ2-7; TCRdb's D call, TRBD1, is unchecked because there is no DNA. CDR1 is DFQATT and CDR2 is SNEGSKA in the germline V gene (reference sequence). The CDR3 length is 14 residues. CDR3 in amino acids: CSARDAGQGHEQYF.

The chain is built from TRBV24-1 and TRBJ2-2. Germline V gene lookup returns CDR1 KGHDR and CDR2 SFDVKD. This CDR3 is built from 12 residues. The CDR3 here is CATSDSTGELFF.

This clonotype is medium-sized by frequency. The chain combines TRBV7-9 with TRBJ1-1; TCRdb's D gene call, TRBD1, goes unchecked for lack of DNA. Germline loops: CDR1 SEHNR, CDR2 FQNEAQ (reference sequence). The CDR3 contains 15 residues. CDR3 protein: CASHWGTGLNTEAFF.

This chain uses TRBV30 with TRBJ2-1; lacking DNA, the TRBD1 call made by TCRdb goes unchecked. The CDR3 loop spans 15 amino acids. Germline V gene lookup returns CDR1 GTSNPN and CDR2 SVGIG (reference sequence). CDR3 sequence: CAWNSGTGSGNEQFF.

V usage is TRBV29-1 and J usage is TRBJ2-1; TCRdb's D gene call, TRBD1, goes unchecked for lack of DNA. The CDR3 runs to 15 residues. CDR1 SQVTM and CDR2 ANQGSEA come from the germline V gene. CDR3 in amino acids: CSVEVRDRVRFEQFF.

The chain links TRBV15 to TRBJ2-5. The CDR3 has 11 residues. In germline, CDR1 is LNHNV, CDR2 YYDKDF (reference sequence). CDR3 region: CATRLGETQYF.

The chain is built from TRBV5-1 and TRBJ2-7. The CDR3 covers 13 residues. CDR1 is SGHRS, CDR2 YFSETQ, per germline. The CDR3 reads CASSWAEGYEQYF. The full variable domain, completed using reference TRBV5-1 and TRBJ2-7, is KAGVTQTPRYLIKTRGQQVTLSCSPISGHRSVSWYQQTPGQGLQFLFEYFSETQRNKGNFPGRFSGRQFSNSRSEMNVSTLELGDSALYLCASSWAEGYEQYFGPGTRLTVT.

V and J are TRBV7-2 and TRBJ2-1; the D gene TCRdb calls, TRBD1, cannot be checked with no DNA. The CDR3 spans 13 residues. Germline CDR1 SGHTA, CDR2 FQGNSA. The CDR3 loop reads CASSPSLVNEQFF.

V usage is TRBV7-6 and J usage is TRBJ1-3; without DNA, the TCRdb call of TRBD1 cannot be checked. The CDR3 is 16 amino acids. CDR1 SGHVS and CDR2 FNYEAQ come from the germline V gene. This chain's CDR3 is CASSLGLQVSGNTIYF.

This clonotype is medium-sized by frequency. The V gene is TRBV29-1, the J gene TRBJ2-1. The CDR3 consists of 12 residues. Per the germline V gene, CDR1 is SQVTM and CDR2 is ANQGSEA. The CDR3 is CSAGVSYNEQFF.

The chain joins TRBV27 to TRBJ1-3; the TCRdb D gene call, TRBD1, has no DNA to confirm it. Germline V CDR1 and CDR2: MNHEY, SMNVEV (reference sequence). The CDR3 contains 14 residues. The CDR3 loop is CASSPDRAGNTIYF.

The chain has TRBV5-4 and TRBJ2-2. The CDR3 contains 12 residues. Germline V CDR1 and CDR2: SGHNT, YYREEE (reference sequence). The CDR3 loop is CASSFHTGELFF.

The rearrangement joins TRBV5-8 to TRBJ2-3. The CDR3 contains 16 residues. Germline assignment: CDR1 SGHTS and CDR2 YDEGEE. CDR3: CASSLGTWSTTDTQYF.

This sequence joins TRBV29-1 and TRBJ1-1; without DNA, the TCRdb call of TRBD1 cannot be checked. This CDR3 comprises 14 residues. Germline-derived CDR1 and CDR2 are SQVTM and ANQGSEA. This chain's CDR3 is CSVEGTEENTEAFF.

V and J are TRBV29-1 and TRBJ2-2; the TCRdb call, TRBD2, lacks DNA for checking. Germline V gene lookup returns CDR1 SQVTM and CDR2 ANQGSEA. This CDR3 is built from 15 residues. CDR3 protein: CSVLLAGWGTGELFF.

The chain employs TRBV5-1 and TRBJ2-7; TCRdb picks TRBD1, but there is no DNA to check that call. CDR3 length equals 14 residues. Germline V gene lookup returns CDR1 SGHRS and CDR2 YFSETQ. CDR3 sequence: CASSFRQGADEQYF.

The J gene is TRBJ2-7, the V gene TRBV6-2 or TRBV6-3; TCRdb's D call of TRBD1 is untestable without DNA. Germline lookup yields CDR1 MNHEY and CDR2 SVGEGT. CDR3 length: 14 residues. The CDR3 region is CASRYAGTGVEQYF.

V gene TRBV4-1 combines with J gene TRBJ2-5; TCRdb lists TRBD1, though no DNA is available to test this call. Germline loops: CDR1 MGHRA, CDR2 YSYEKL. The CDR3 covers 15 residues. The CDR3 sequence: CASSPSTGKQETQYF.

The chain carries TRBV10-2 and TRBJ2-1; TCRdb indicates TRBD1, and absent DNA this call remains unverified. CDR1 is WSHSY and CDR2 is SAAADI in the germline V gene. The CDR3 consists of 14 residues. CDR3 in amino acids: CASREQGLVNEQFF.

The rearrangement links TRBV28 to TRBJ2-3; lacking DNA, the TRBD1 call made by TCRdb goes unchecked. CDR1 is MDHEN and CDR2 is SYDVKM in the germline V gene. This CDR3 region has 17 residues. CDR3 in amino acids: CASSFKQGVTSTDTQYF.

The chain is built from TRBV5-6 and TRBJ2-7; TCRdb proposes TRBD2, but this gene call is untestable without DNA. The CDR3 has 18 residues. CDR1 SGHDT and CDR2 YYEEEE come from the germline V gene. CDR3 sequence reads: CASSLIIRASGNAYEQYF.

The rearrangement joins TRBV9 to TRBJ2-1; TCRdb's assignment of TRBD1 cannot be checked, as there is no DNA. The germline gives CDR1 SGDLS, CDR2 YYNGEE. The CDR3 runs 15 residues. This CDR3 is CASSDRANGLDEQFF.

The rearrangement links TRBV15 to TRBJ2-7; TCRdb reports TRBD1, a call that lacks DNA to check it against. CDR1 is LNHNV, CDR2 YYDKDF, per germline (reference sequence). The CDR3 consists of 13 residues. The CDR3 reads CATSNPGSGEQYF.

The rearrangement links TRBV27 to TRBJ1-1. This CDR3 has 11 amino acids. The germline V gene encodes CDR1 MNHEY and CDR2 SMNVEV (reference sequence). The CDR3 protein is CASRSGTEAFF.

The V and J genes are TRBV7-3 and TRBJ2-1; the D call of TRBD1 rests on TCRdb alone, since no DNA is present to check it. CDR3 size: 17 residues. Germline values: CDR1 SGHTA, CDR2 FQGTGA. Here the CDR3 reads CASSPDYRGTPYNEQFF.

The chain uses TRBV14 and TRBJ1-1; the TCRdb call, TRBD1, lacks DNA for checking. Germline V lookup: CDR1 SGHDN, CDR2 FVKESK. The CDR3 has 11 residues. The CDR3 loop is CASGQGAEAFF. Full variable domain (remainder filled in from reference TRBV14 and TRBJ1-1): EAGVTQFPSHSVIEKGQTVTLRCDPISGHDNLYWYRRVMGKEIKFLLHFVKESKQDESGMPNNRFLAERTGGTYSTLKVQPAELEDSGVYFCASGQGAEAFFGQGTRLTVV.

J is TRBJ1-2 and V is TRBV7-2. Germline CDR1 is SGHTA and CDR2 is FQGNSA. This CDR3 is built from 15 residues. The CDR3 spells CASSLDGVANYGYTF.

J is TRBJ1-6 and V is TRBV14; TCRdb selects TRBD1, and the lack of DNA leaves this call unchecked. Germline-derived CDR1 and CDR2 are SGHDN and FVKESK. The CDR3 spans 16 residues. This chain's CDR3 is CASSLGTPRINSPLHF.

The rearrangement links TRBV11-2 to TRBJ2-7; with no DNA, the TCRdb D assignment of TRBD1 cannot be verified. The CDR3 has 14 residues. Germline V gene lookup returns CDR1 SGHAT and CDR2 FQNNGV. The chain's CDR3 is CASSFMGGFYEQYF.

The chain combines TRBV7-3 with TRBJ2-2; TCRdb lists TRBD2, though no DNA is available to test this call. From germline, CDR1 is SGHTA and CDR2 FQGTGA. The CDR3 covers 15 residues. The CDR3 loop is CASSPDLAVTGELFF.